This T cell receptor (beta chain) was recorded in a study of cytomegalovirus exposure and HLA in healthy donors (dated by TCRdb to the late 2010s). Some background on the complete study: In an earlier analysis of fewer than 750 of the donors, 250 to 300 Gb of sequence data and 90 million to 120 million unique TCR beta sequences from about 179 million T cells were reported. Approximately 310 gigabases of sequencing data and around 85 million unique TCR sequences made up an early release that covered nearly 650 HLA-typed donors. Of the roughly 410 genotyped donors, roughly 76% were placed in the genetic ancestry cluster associated with self-reported Caucasian donors. The study aimed to test whether signatures of past pathogen exposure could be identified by cataloging public T cell receptors. The study used immunosequencing to profile the T cell repertoires of 670 or so subjects and linked those repertoires to cytomegalovirus serostatus. Along with the 666-subject first cohort, a separate validation cohort of over a hundred different subjects was used. High-throughput TCR immunosequencing, statistical association of individual TCRs with disease status, and machine learning were combined to predict cytomegalovirus infection status. To study patterns of TCR occurrence, a later analysis re-analyzed previously published TCR beta repertoires from 650 to 750 donors and added high-resolution HLA genotyping. The later analysis used no new phenotypic data to find candidate immune exposures, relying instead on TCR beta sequences and their occurrence across donors. To decide whether each TCR beta V gene segment behaved as functional or pseudogenic, an earlier analysis of some 580 of the donors relied on high-throughput TCR beta sequencing. Donor age, sex, ethnicity and CMV serostatus were compiled alongside the repertoire data. A later genetic analysis took genome-wide SNP genotypes for about 55% of the 666 donors and used that subset as a discovery cohort. All discovery cohort repertoires had been generated on a single sequencing platform. HLA typing included class I and class II loci at four-digit resolution. Typing coverage varied by locus: roughly 620-640 donors for A, B, C, DRB1 and DQB1; about 520 for DQA1; approximately 570 for DPA1; 450 to 480 for DPB1. About five DR-DQ haplotypes were handled as single units for association and clustering, since linkage in the cohort was strong. Among 300 to 500 genotyped donors of the cohort, an average of about 240,000 unique TCR beta nucleotide sequences was sequenced per donor, of which roughly 17% were non-productive.

What the research found in general, with its limitations: A further reported finding was that TCR beta sequences accurately predicted the HLA-A and HLA-B alleles for most subjects in the first cohort. In an earlier analysis of fewer than 700 of the donors, most TCR beta V segments appeared in productive rearrangements about 90% or about 30% of the time, broadly matching IMGT annotations. In a later analysis, most CMV-associated TCR beta chains were found to appear HLA-restricted, with HLA associations seemingly driven largely by CMV exposure. A cluster of highly shared sequence variants was judged likely to represent a technical artifact of the sequencing pipeline. According to the authors, the approach could potentially be generalized to other disease states and immunological phenotypes. The classifier was reported to diagnose cytomegalovirus status with high specificity and sensitivity in both the original cohort and the validation cohort. In vitro tests confirmed that a few of the cytomegalovirus-associated TCR beta chains recognize cytomegalovirus antigens. In a later analysis, HLA-associated TCR beta chains showed more clonal expansion and lower generation probabilities than non-associated chains that were equally common. Because counts were too low, about 15 rarely observed V segments, including chromosome 9 orphons, were left out of the earlier analysis of over 550 of the donors. Only TCR beta chains were sequenced in this cohort, and the absence of alpha or paired-chain data limited detectable features. In a later analysis, several top co-occurrence clusters were reported to appear linked to parvovirus B19, influenza, CMV and Epstein-Barr virus. When HLA alleles, especially DR and DQ, strongly co-occurred, attributing TCR associations to individual alleles was difficult. Across donors, most TCR sequences were observed very rarely, whereas some public TCRs were present in many individuals. Compared with the roughly 670-donor mean, donors in an Asian-associated ancestry cluster had fewer N-insertions in productive TCRs, according to a later genetic analysis. A later genetic analysis associated a missense DCLRE1C variant with V-gene and J-gene trimming of TCR beta chains, and an independent cohort replicated the association. Specific HLA alleles were associated with over 15,000 TCR beta sequences at a false discovery rate of 0.05 in a later analysis. Linkage disequilibrium might explain the correlated functional status among segregating V segments, but an unknown experimental factor could not be excluded. HLA typing was unavailable for some donors at each locus, so association tests used only the typed subset. The only immune exposure information available for the cohort was CMV serostatus. In a later analysis, TCR association rates were found to vary across HLA loci, with the most associated TCRs seen for DRB1 alleles and the fewest for HLA-C alleles. Because the 87-base-pair reads could not distinguish some IMGT-functional V segments, including TRBV6-2 and TRBV6-3, those segments were excluded. The presence/absence analyses assumed that sequencing depth was roughly uniform across donors, and that assumption may not be true. A total of 150 to 200 TCR beta chains were listed by the study as associated with cytomegalovirus.

Library preparation was by the immunoSEQ multiplex PCR assay. The multiplex PCR relied on a mix of 60 forward primers for TCR Vbeta segments and 13 reverse primers for TCR Jbeta segments. Amplification of the CDR3 region of rearranged TCR beta genes was performed with a multiplex PCR assay on genomic DNA. Amplified TCR beta libraries were sequenced as 87-base-pair reads on the Illumina HiSeq System. The paper's data handling went like this. Across the roughly 600 repertoires, a later analysis counted roughly 84 million unique TCR beta chains, 9 million to 14 million of which were shared by at least two donors. Raw reads were error-corrected and collapsed into unique sequences with a nearest-neighbor algorithm that merged closely related sequences to remove PCR and sequencing errors. V, D and J gene segments were assigned by aligning CDR3 sequences to IMGT reference sequences. For a sequence to be retained, a match of at least six nucleotides was required to both a V gene segment and a J gene segment. Rearrangements were called productive when the CDR3 lacked stop codons and stayed in frame with V and J; all others were non-productive. CDR3 was defined according to IMGT convention as the region running from the second conserved V-encoded cysteine to the conserved J-encoded phenylalanine. In an earlier analysis of 500 to 650 of the donors, sequences lacking an unambiguous match to a single V gene segment were excluded. An earlier analysis of approximately 590 of the donors classified V segments as functional when productive rearrangements were above 56.7% and as segregating when the standard deviation between donors was above 5%. A statistical classification framework was built for diagnosing cytomegalovirus status from the catalog of TCR beta chain sequences. In a later analysis, TCR nucleotide sequences were compared against IMGT/GENE-DB human TR gene sequences so that V and J genes could be assigned. In a later analysis, CDR3 sequences and most-parsimonious VDJ recombination scenarios were assigned using the TCRdist pipeline. A later analysis defined each TCR beta chain by its CDR3 amino acid sequence plus V-gene family, and excluded reads lacking a unique V-gene family. A later analysis removed 450 to 600 highly shared, low-generation-probability nucleotide sequences to deal with suspected cross-contamination and a sequencing artifact. A later analysis calculated a clonal expansion index for each public chain from normalized within-repertoire ranks of inferred template counts. A later analysis computed generation probabilities with a VDJ recombination model fitted to out-of-frame rearrangements, and checked the results against IGoR. Hypergeometric tests were used in a later analysis to score TCR-TCR, TCR-HLA and TCR-CMV co-occurrence, with a repertoire-size bias correction applied to the TCR pairs. In a later analysis, false discovery rates were estimated by permuting HLA or CMV assignments 20 times. A later analysis grouped co-occurring TCRs with DBSCAN, adding TCRdist sequence similarity when clustering within HLA-allele-positive subsets. Co-occurrence clustering excluded repertoires with fewer than 30,000 or more than 120,000 public chains, plus five with anomalous nucleotide sharing. In TCRdb, the immuneACCESS table is reduced to in-frame sequences with V and J assigned. These tables do not hold every clone; where another copy was compared, an unresolved V gene accounts for under half, and the others remain unexplained. Clone size and the V and J calls come from that table; the DNA yielded D and trimming. The sample yields about 140,000 clones; more than 7.5% were counted once. The ten largest clonotypes hold less than 2% of the sample.

The table lists this clone with a few counts. The antigen it binds to is not known. Nothing much larger sits one base from this clone, and base qualities are not available. The germline V gene specifies SGHDN as CDR1 and FVKESK as CDR2. Trimming takes 0 bases from V and 11 bases from J, and the germline ends sit 8 bases apart. The CDR3 goes from the cysteine to the phenylalanine over 12 residues. Of the read, only the CDR3 DNA is kept; its 36 bases are in frame from base 1. The cohort was made up of around 720 healthy bone marrow donors. At the time of sampling, all cohort members were nominally healthy, though unrecorded immune exposures were likely present. The donor was CMV seronegative and was included in the group of approximately 350 seronegative cohort members. Every donor gave a peripheral blood sample, and the peripheral blood mononuclear cells from that sample were used for TCR beta sequencing. Genomic DNA was extracted from the blood cell samples with the Qiagen DNeasy Blood Extraction Kit.

The clonotype comes from a man between 50 and 59 years old in good health and CMV-seronegative. The chain employs TRBV14 and TRBJ1-5; the D gene lacks a confident call. The specimen sequenced was PBMCs. The sequenced DNA: TGTGCCAGCAGCCAAGATACGGGAGCCCAGCATTTT. This translates into CASSQDTGAQHF. The full variable domain, completed from the reference TRBV14 and TRBJ1-5 proteins outside the CDR3, reads EAGVTQFPSHSVIEKGQTVTLRCDPISGHDNLYWYRRVMGKEIKFLLHFVKESKQDESGMPNNRFLAERTGGTYSTLKVQPAELEDSGVYFCASSQDTGAQHFGDGTRLSIL.